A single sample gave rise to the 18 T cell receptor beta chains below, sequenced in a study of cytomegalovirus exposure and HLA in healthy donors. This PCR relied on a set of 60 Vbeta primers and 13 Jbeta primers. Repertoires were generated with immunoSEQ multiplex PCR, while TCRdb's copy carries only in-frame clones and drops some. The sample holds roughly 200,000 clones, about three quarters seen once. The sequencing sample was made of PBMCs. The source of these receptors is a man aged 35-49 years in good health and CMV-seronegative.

The CDR3 sequence: CASSLVSGVYGYTF. The CDR3 nucleotides read TGTGCCAGCAGCTTGGTGTCAGGTGTCTATGGCTACACCTTC. The chain recombines TRBV5-8 with TRBJ1-2; D not certain. V lost 0 bases to trimming and J lost 4 bases, with 10 bases between them. In germline, CDR1 is SGHTS, CDR2 YDEGEE. There are 14 residues in the CDR3.

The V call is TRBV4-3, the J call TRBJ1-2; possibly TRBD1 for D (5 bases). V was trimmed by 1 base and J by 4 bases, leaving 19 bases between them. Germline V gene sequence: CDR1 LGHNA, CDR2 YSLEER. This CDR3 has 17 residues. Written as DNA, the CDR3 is TGCGCCAGCAGCCAAGCTCAGGGCCAACCCTCCCTCTATGGCTACACCTTC. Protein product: CASSQAQGQPSLYGYTF.

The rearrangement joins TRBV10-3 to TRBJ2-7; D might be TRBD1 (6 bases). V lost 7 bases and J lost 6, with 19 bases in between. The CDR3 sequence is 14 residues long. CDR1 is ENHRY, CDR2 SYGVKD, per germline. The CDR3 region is CAIKPLRDTSEQYF. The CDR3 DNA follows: TGTGCCATCAAACCCCTCCGGGACACCAGCGAGCAGTACTTC.

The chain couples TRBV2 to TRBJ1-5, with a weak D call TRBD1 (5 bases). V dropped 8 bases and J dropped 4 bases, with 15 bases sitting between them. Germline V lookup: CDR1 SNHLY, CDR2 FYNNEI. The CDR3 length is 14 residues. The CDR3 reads CASSLVGGNQPQHF. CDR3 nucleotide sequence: TGTGCCAGCTCCTTGGTGGGGGGGAATCAGCCCCAGCATTTT.

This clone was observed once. This CDR3 reads CASSPSGGNKNTEAFF. CDR3 DNA: TGTGCCAGCAGTCCCTCAGGGGGCAATAAGAACACTGAAGCTTTCTTT. The V call is TRBV7-6, the J call TRBJ1-1; TRBD1 aligns across 8 bases. The junction had 10 bases not matched to a gene; V was cut back by 6 bases and J by 1 base. Germline CDR1 SGHVS, CDR2 FNYEAQ. This CDR3 is built from 16 residues.

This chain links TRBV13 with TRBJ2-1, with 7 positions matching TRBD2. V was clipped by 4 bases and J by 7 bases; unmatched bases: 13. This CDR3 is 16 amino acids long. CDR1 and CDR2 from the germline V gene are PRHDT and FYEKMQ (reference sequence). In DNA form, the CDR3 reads TGTGCCAGCAGCTCCCCGAGTGGGGGGGTTTGGAATGAGCAGTTCTTC. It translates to CASSSPSGGVWNEQFF.

The CDR3 DNA is TGCGCCAGCAGCCAAGCAGGGAACACTGAAGCTTTCTTT. It is translated as CASSQAGNTEAFF. The chain employs TRBV4-3 and TRBJ1-1; D is unresolved. From germline, CDR1 is LGHNA and CDR2 YSLEER. V was shortened by 1 base and J by 1 base, with 4 bases between the two germline ends. The CDR3 totals 13 residues.

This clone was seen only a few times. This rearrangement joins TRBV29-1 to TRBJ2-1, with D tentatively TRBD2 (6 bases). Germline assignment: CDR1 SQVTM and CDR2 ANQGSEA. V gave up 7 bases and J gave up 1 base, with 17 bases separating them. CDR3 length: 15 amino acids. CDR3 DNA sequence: TGCAGCGCCCCGGGGCGGGGCTCTTCCTACAATGAGCAGTTCTTC. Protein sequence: CSAPGRGSSYNEQFF.

The CDR3 is CASSVAAGGGEQYF. The CDR3 DNA is TGTGCCAGCAGCGTAGCAGCGGGAGGGGGGGAGCAGTACTTC. The rearrangement uses TRBV9 and TRBJ2-5, with 10 positions matching TRBD2. This CDR3 spans 14 amino acids. The germline gives CDR1 SGDLS, CDR2 YYNGEE. V was pared by 0 bases and J by 11 bases, with 7 bases of the junction left unmatched.

The CDR3 sequence: CASSQATSFETQYF. The CDR3 nucleotides read TGCGCCAGCAGCCAAGCGACTAGTTTTGAGACCCAGTACTTC. The chain uses TRBV4-3 and TRBJ2-5; the D gene is possibly TRBD2 (6 bases). Trimming cost V 1 base and J 5 bases, with 11 bases left between them. Germline CDR1 LGHNA, CDR2 YSLEER. The CDR3 covers 14 residues.

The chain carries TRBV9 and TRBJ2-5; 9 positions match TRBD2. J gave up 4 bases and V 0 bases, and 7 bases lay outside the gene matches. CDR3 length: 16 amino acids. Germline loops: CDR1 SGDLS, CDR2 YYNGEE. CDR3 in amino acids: CASSVAGGGARETQYF. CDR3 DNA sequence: TGTGCCAGCAGCGTAGCTGGCGGGGGGGCCCGAGAGACCCAGTACTTC.

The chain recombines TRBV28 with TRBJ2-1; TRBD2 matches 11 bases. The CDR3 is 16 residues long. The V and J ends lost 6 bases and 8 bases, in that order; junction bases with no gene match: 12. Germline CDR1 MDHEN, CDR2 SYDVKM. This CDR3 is CASRPGPSGRWDEQFF. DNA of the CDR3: TGTGCCAGCAGACCCGGGCCTAGCGGGAGGTGGGATGAGCAGTTCTTC.

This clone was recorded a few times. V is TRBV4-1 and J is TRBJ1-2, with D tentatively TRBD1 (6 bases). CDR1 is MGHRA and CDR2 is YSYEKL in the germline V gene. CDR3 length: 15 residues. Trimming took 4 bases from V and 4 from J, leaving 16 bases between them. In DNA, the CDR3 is TGCGCCAGCAGCCCCATGTCGGCGGGGGCCTATGGCTACACCTTC. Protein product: CASSPMSAGAYGYTF.

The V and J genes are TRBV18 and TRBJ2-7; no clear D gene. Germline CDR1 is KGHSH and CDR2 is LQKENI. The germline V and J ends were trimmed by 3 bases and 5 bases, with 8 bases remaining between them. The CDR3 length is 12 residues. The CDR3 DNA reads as TGTGCCAGCTCACCCCCTAGTGACGAGCAGTACTTC. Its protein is CASSPPSDEQYF.

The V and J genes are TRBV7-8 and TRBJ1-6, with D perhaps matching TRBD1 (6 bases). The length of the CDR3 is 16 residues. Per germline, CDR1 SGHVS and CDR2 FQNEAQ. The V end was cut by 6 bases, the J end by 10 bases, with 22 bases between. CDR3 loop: CASSYTGTKGLSPLHF. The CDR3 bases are TGTGCCAGCAGTTACACGGGGACAAAGGGCCTATCACCCCTCCACTTT.

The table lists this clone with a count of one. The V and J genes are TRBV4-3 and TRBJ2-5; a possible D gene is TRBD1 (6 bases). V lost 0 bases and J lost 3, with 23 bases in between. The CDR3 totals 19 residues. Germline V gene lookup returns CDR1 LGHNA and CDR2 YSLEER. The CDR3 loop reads CASSQDPAGAAEAEETQYF. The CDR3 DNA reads TGCGCCAGCAGCCAAGACCCGGCAGGGGCAGCTGAAGCTGAAGAGACCCAGTACTTC.

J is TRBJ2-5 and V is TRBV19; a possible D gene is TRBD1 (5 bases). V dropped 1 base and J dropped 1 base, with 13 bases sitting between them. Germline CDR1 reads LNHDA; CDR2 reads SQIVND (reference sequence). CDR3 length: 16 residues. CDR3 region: CASSIVTGVSQETQYF. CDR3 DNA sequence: TGTGCCAGTAGTATAGTAACAGGAGTATCCCAAGAGACCCAGTACTTC.

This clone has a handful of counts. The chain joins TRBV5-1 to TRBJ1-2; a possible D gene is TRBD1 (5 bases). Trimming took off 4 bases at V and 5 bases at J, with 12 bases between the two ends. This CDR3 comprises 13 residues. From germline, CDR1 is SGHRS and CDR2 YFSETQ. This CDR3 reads CASSTGTEYGYTF. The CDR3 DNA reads TGCGCCAGCAGCACCGGGACTGAGTATGGCTACACCTTC.